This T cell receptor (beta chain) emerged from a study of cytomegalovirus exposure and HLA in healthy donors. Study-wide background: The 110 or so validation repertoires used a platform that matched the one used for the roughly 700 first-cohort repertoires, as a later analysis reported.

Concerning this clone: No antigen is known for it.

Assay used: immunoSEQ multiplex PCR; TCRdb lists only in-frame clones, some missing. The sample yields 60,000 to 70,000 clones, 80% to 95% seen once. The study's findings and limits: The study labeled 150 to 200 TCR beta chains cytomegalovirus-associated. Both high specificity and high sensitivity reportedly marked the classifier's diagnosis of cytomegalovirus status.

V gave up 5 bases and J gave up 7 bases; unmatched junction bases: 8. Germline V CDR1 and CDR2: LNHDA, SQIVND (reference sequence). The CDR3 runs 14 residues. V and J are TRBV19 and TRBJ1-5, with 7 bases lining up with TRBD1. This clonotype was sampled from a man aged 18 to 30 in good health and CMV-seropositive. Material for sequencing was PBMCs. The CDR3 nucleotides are TGTGCCAGTAGTCTTGGACAGGCCGGACAGCCCCAGCATTTT. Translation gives CASSLGQAGQPQHF.